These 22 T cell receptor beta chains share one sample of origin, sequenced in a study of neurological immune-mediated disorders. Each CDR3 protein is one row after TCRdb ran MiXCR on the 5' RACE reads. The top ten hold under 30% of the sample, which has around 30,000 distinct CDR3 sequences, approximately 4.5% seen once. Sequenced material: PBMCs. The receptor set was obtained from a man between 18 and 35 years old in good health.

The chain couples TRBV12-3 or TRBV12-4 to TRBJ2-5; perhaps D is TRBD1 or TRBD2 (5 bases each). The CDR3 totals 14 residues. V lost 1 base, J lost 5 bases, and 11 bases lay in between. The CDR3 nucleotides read TGTGCCAGCAGTTTAGGAGGGGCCGGGGAGACCCAGTACTTC. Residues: CASSLGGAGETQYF.

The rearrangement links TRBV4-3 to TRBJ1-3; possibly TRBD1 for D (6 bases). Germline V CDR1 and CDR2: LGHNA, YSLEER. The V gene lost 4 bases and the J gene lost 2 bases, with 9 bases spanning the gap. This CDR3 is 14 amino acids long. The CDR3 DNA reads TGCGCCAGCAGCCCAACAGGGACTGGAAACACCATATATTTT. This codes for CASSPTGTGNTIYF.

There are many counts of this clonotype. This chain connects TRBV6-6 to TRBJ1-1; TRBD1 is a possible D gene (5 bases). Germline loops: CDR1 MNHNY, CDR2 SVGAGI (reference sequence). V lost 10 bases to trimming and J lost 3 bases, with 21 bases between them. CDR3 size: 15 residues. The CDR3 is CATAARLLGDTEAFF. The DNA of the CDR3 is TGTGCCACCGCGGCACGTCTACTGGGGGACACTGAAGCTTTCTTT.

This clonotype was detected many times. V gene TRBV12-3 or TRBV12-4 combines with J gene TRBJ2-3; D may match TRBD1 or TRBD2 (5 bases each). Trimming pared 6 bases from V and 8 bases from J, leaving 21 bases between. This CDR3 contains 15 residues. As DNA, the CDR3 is TGTGCCAGCAGACCCCAAGTGTCGGGGCCCGGTACGCAGTATTTT. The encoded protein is CASRPQVSGPGTQYF.

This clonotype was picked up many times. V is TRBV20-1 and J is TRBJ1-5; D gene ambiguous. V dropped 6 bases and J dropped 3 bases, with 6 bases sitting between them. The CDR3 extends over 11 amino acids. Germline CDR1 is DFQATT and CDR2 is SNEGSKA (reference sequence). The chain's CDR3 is CSARDNQPQHF. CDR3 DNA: TGCAGTGCCCGGGACAATCAGCCCCAGCATTTT.

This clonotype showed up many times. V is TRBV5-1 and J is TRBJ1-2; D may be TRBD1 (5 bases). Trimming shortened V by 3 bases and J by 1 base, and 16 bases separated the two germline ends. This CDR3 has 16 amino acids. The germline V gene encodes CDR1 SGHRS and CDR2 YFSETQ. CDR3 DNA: TGCGCCAGCAGCTCGGGGTCTCACAGGATTAACTATGGCTACACCTTC. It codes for CASSSGSHRINYGYTF.

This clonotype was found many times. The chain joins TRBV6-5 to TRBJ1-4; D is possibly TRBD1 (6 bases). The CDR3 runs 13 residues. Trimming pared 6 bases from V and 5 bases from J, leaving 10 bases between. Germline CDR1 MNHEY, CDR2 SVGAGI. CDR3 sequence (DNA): TGTGCCAGCAGGGACAGCGGGAATGAAAAACTGTTTTTT. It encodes CASRDSGNEKLFF.

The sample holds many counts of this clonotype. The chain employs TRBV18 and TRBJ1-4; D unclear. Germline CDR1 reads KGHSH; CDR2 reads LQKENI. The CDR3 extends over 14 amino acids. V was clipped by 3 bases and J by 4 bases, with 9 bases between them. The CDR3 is CASSPDRLNEKLFF. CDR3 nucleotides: TGTGCCAGCTCACCGGATAGACTTAATGAAAAACTGTTTTTT.

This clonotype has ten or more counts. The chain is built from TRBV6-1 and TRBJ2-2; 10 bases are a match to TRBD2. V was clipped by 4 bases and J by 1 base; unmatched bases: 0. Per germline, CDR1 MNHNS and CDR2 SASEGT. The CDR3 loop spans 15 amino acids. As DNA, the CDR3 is TGTGCCAGCAGTGGACTAGCGGGGAACACCGGGGAGCTGTTTTTT. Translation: CASSGLAGNTGELFF.

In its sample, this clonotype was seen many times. CDR3 in amino acids: CASSLLRWANSPLHF. CDR3 sequence (DNA): TGTGCCAGCAGCCTCCTCAGATGGGCTAATTCACCCCTCCACTTT. The chain joins TRBV5-5 to TRBJ1-6; D is unresolved. V gave up 4 bases and J gave up 6 bases, with 14 bases separating them. CDR1 and CDR2 (germline): SGHKS, YYEKEE (reference sequence). The CDR3 spans 15 residues. Filled out from reference TRBV5-5 and TRBJ1-6, the complete variable domain reads DAGVTQSPTHLIKTRGQQVTLRCSPISGHKSVSWYQQVLGQGPQFIFQYYEKEERGRGNFPDRFSARQFPNYSSELNVNALLLGDSALYLCASSLLRWANSPLHFGNGTRLTVT.

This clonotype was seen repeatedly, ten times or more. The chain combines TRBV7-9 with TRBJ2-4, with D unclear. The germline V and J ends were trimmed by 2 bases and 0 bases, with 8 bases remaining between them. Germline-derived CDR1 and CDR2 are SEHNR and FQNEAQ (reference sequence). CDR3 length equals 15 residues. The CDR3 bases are TGTGCCAGCAGCTTACCAGCCCTAGCCAAAAACATTCAGTACTTC. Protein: CASSLPALAKNIQYF.

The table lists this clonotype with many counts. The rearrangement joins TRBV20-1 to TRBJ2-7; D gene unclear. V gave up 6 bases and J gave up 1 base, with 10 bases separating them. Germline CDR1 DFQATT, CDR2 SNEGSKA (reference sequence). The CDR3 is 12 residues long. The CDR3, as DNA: TGCAGTGCCAAATTACTTTCCTACGAGCAGTACTTC. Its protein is CSAKLLSYEQYF.

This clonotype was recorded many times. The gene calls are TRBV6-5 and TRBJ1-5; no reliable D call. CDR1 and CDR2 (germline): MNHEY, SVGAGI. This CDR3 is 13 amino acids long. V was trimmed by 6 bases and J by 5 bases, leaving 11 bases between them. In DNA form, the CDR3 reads TGTGCCAGCAGCCCCCAGCGGGATCAGCCCCAGCATTTT. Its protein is CASSPQRDQPQHF.

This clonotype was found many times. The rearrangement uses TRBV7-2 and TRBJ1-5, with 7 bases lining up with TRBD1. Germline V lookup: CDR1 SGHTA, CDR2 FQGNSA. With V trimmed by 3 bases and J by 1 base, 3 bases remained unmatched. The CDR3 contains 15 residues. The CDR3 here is CASSFTGASNQPQHF. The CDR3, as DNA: TGTGCCAGCAGCTTCACAGGGGCGAGCAATCAGCCCCAGCATTTT. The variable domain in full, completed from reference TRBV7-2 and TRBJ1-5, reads GAGVSQSPSNKVTEKGKDVELRCDPISGHTALYWYRQSLGQGLEFLIYFQGNSAPDKSGLPSDRFSAERTGGSVSTLTIQRTQQEDSAVYLCASSFTGASNQPQHFGDGTRLSIL.

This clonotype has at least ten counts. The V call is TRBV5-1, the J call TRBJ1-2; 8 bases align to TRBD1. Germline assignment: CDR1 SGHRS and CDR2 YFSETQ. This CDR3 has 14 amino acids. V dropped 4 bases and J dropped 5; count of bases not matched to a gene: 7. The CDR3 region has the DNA TGCGCCAGCAGCCAGGACAGGGTTGAGTATGGCTACACCTTC. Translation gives CASSQDRVEYGYTF.

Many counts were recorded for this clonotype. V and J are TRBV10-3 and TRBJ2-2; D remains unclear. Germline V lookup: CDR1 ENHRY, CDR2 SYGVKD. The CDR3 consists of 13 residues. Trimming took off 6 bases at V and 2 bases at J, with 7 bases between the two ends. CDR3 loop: CAIRDVNTGELFF. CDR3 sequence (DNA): TGTGCCATCAGGGACGTTAACACCGGGGAGCTGTTTTTT.

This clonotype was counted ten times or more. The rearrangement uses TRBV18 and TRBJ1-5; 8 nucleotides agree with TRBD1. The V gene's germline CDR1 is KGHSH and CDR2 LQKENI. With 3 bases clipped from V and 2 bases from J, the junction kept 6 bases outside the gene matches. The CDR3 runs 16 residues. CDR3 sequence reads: CASSPGTGGRNQPQHF. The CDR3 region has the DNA TGTGCCAGCTCACCCGGGACAGGCGGTCGCAATCAGCCCCAGCATTTT.

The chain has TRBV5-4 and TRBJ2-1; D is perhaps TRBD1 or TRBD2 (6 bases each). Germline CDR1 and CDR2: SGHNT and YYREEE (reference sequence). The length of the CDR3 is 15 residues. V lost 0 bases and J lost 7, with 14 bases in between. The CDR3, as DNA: TGTGCCAGCAGCTTGGAAGGGGGGCCCAGGAATGAGCAGTTCTTC. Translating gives CASSLEGGPRNEQFF.

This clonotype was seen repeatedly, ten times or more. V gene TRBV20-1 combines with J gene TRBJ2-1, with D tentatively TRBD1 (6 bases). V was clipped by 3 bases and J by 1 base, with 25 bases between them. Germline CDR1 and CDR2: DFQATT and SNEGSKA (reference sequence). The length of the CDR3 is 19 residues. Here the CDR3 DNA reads TGCAGTGCTAGCCAAGGCACTACAGGGCCCGAGAGTTCCTACAATGAGCAGTTCTTC. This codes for CSASQGTTGPESSYNEQFF.

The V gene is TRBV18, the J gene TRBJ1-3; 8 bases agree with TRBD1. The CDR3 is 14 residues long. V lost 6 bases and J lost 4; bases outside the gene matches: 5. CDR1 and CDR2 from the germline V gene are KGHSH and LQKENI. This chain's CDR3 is CASSQGTGGNTIYF. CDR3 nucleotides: TGTGCCAGCTCCCAAGGGACAGGAGGAAACACCATATATTTT. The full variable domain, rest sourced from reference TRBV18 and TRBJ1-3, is NAGVMQNPRHLVRRRGQEARLRCSPMKGHSHVYWYRQLPEEGLKFMVYLQKENIIDESGMPKERFSAEFPKEGPSILRIQQVVRGDSAAYFCASSQGTGGNTIYFGEGSWLTVV.

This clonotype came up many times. The CDR3 nucleotides read TGTGCCAGCAGCCAAGATTTTTCTTGGCAGGGAAATGGACAGCCCCAGCATTTT. Amino acid sequence: CASSQDFSWQGNGQPQHF. The chain is built from TRBV4-2 and TRBJ1-5, with D perhaps TRBD1 (5 bases). This CDR3 comprises 18 residues. V shed 0 bases and J shed 7 bases, with 22 bases lying between them. Germline V gene lookup returns CDR1 LGHNA and CDR2 YNFKEQ.

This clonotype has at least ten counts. CDR3 bases: TGTGCCAGCAGCCCGGTATCGGGACCAGGGAACCCAGATACGCAGTATTTT. Translation gives CASSPVSGPGNPDTQYF. This chain connects TRBV7-9 to TRBJ2-3; either TRBD1 or TRBD2 may supply D (5 bases each). This CDR3 has 17 residues. Deletions cut 5 bases from V and 4 bases from J, with 22 bases between. Germline loops: CDR1 SEHNR, CDR2 FQNEAQ (reference sequence).